This TCR beta chain comes out of a study of T-cell reconstitution after alpha-beta-depleted transplantation in children. CDR1 is MNHEY and CDR2 is SVGEGT in the germline V gene. V dropped 6 bases and J dropped 2 bases, with 17 bases sitting between them. This CDR3 spans 17 amino acids. For TCRbeta, the library was prepared with unique molecular identifiers. Using its own MiXCR run on the PCR reads, TCRdb lists one record per CDR3 protein. The table has about 360,000 distinct CDR3 sequences, 10% to 15% seen once. The source material was PBMCs, sampled from the stem cell graft. The origin of this receptor is a human donor who donated a stem cell graft to a child with Fanconi anemia. The chain combines TRBV6-2 or TRBV6-3 with TRBJ2-6; either TRBD1 or TRBD2 may fit D (5 bases each). This CDR3 is CASRRGQGAPGANVLTF. CDR3 bases: TGTGCCAGCAGGCGAGGGCAGGGAGCGCCTGGGGCCAACGTCCTGACTTTC.